This is a list of T cell receptor beta chains from one sample in a study of siplizumab effects on memory and regulatory T cells. TCRdb's table, derived via immunoSEQ multiplex PCR, lists solely in-frame clones and lacks some. The profile shows 100,000 or so clones, around 95% of them singletons. Sequencing input: non-Treg CD4+ T cells sorted from blood. The receptors were sampled from a human donor in good health. Both conserved end residues are part of each CDR3. D genes are given only for firm matches. The listing skips clone size in some rows; elsewhere it reads once, few, many or a size class.

D | J | size | V | DNA | CDR3
NA | TRBJ1-1 | NA | TRBV6-1 | TGTGCCAGCAGTTATCTTGGTGCAGCTTTCTTT | CASSYLGAAFF
NA | TRBJ2-5 | NA | TRBV19 | TGTGCCAGGTATGATGGGTTGGGGGAGACCCAGTACTTC | CARYDGLGETQYF
NA | TRBJ2-3 | NA | TRBV5-1 | TGCGCCAGCAGCTTGCAGTCTCAGGGGGGAGATACGCAGTATTTT | CASSLQSQGGDTQYF
NA | TRBJ2-1 | NA | TRBV29-1 | TGCAGCGGGGAACAGGCTAAAGGGGGCAATGAGCAGTTCTTC | CSGEQAKGGNEQFF
TRBD1 | TRBJ1-1 | NA | TRBV9 | TGTGCCAGCAGCCCCACGGGACAGGGGTTTACTGAAGCTTTCTTT | CASSPTGQGFTEAFF
NA | TRBJ2-1 | NA | TRBV6-6 | TGTGCCAGCAGTTACTCGACATCCAGCGATGAGCAGTTCTTC | CASSYSTSSDEQFF
TRBD1 | TRBJ2-2 | NA | TRBV11-1 | TGTGCCAGCAGCTTCCGGTCAACAGGGGCGATCGGGGAGCTGTTTTTT | CASSFRSTGAIGELFF
NA | TRBJ2-5 | once | TRBV11-1 | TGTGCCAGCAGCCACAGGGTCGAGACCCAGTACTTC | CASSHRVETQYF
NA | TRBJ1-3 | NA | TRBV29-1 | TGCAGCGTCGCAGATTACTCTGGAAACACCATATATTTT | CSVADYSGNTIYF
NA | TRBJ2-7 | NA | TRBV6-1 | TGTGCCAGCCAGACCTCCTACGAGCAGTACTTC | CASQTSYEQYF
NA | TRBJ1-4 | NA | TRBV9 | TGTGCCAGCAGCACCCGGGACGGGGTCTCGAACAATGAAAAACTGTTTTTT | CASSTRDGVSNNEKLFF
TRBD1 | TRBJ2-7 | NA | TRBV28 | TGTGCCAGCCGGGACAGGGTCTACGAGCAGTACTTC | CASRDRVYEQYF
NA | TRBJ1-5 | NA | TRBV30 | TGTGCCTGGAGTGTAATGGCAGAAACACAGCCCCAGCATTTT | CAWSVMAETQPQHF
TRBD1 | TRBJ1-2 | NA | TRBV10-3 | TGTGCCATCAGTACAGGGGGAGACTATGGCTACACCTTC | CAISTGGDYGYTF
TRBD1 | TRBJ1-1 | NA | TRBV6-5 | TGTGCCAGCAGTTACCGGGGGACAGGGGGGTCCACTGAAGCTTTCTTT | CASSYRGTGGSTEAFF
NA | TRBJ2-2 | few | TRBV7-7 | TGTGCCAGCAGCCAAGGGGGCGGGGAGCTGTTTTTT | CASSQGGGELFF
NA | TRBJ1-4 | NA | TRBV5-1 | TGCGCCAGCAGCTTGGGTACAACCACTAATGAAAAACTGTTTTTT | CASSLGTTTNEKLFF
NA | TRBJ1-2 | NA | TRBV28 | TGTGCCAGCAGTTTTAGCGGGGGCGCTAACTATGGCTACACCTTC | CASSFSGGANYGYTF
NA | TRBJ1-2 | NA | TRBV5-1 | TGCGCCAGCAGCTTGACAGGGTTCGACTATGGCTACACCTTC | CASSLTGFDYGYTF
NA | TRBJ2-5 | once | TRBV15 | TGTGCCACCAGCAGAGACACACAAGAGACCCAGTACTTC | CATSRDTQETQYF
NA | TRBJ1-1 | NA | TRBV28 | TGTGCCAGCAACATACGCCCGGGACACAAACCCGAAGCTTTCTTT | CASNIRPGHKPEAFF
NA | TRBJ1-2 | NA | TRBV21-1 | TGTGCCAGCAGCAAAAGGGGGGACAGGCGAACCTATGGCTACACCTTC | CASSKRGDRRTYGYTF
NA | TRBJ2-1 | NA | TRBV7-9 | TGTGCCAGCGCCCTTACGGGGAAGGTCAATGAGCAGTTCTTC | CASALTGKVNEQFF
NA | TRBJ2-2 | NA | TRBV19 | TGTGCCAGTAGTACTAGAGGGCAGAACACCGGGGAGCTGTTTTTT | CASSTRGQNTGELFF
NA | TRBJ2-1 | NA | TRBV18 | TGTGCCAGCTCGGACGGACAGTACAATGAGCAGTTCTTC | CASSDGQYNEQFF
TRBD1 | TRBJ2-2 | NA | TRBV6-1 | TGTGCCAGCAGTAGAGGGACAGGGAACACCGGGGAGCTGTTTTTT | CASSRGTGNTGELFF
NA | TRBJ1-2 | NA | TRBV28 | TGTGCCACAAAGTCGGGGAATTATGGCTACACCTTC | CATKSGNYGYTF
TRBD1 | TRBJ1-1 | NA | TRBV18 | TGTGCCAGCTCACTGGGACAGGGGGGGAACACTGAAGCTTTCTTT | CASSLGQGGNTEAFF
NA | TRBJ2-7 | NA | TRBV7-2 | TGTGCCAGCAGCTCTAACGGAGGGTTCTCGAGCTCCTACGAGCAGTACTTC | CASSSNGGFSSSYEQYF
TRBD2 | TRBJ2-3 | NA | TRBV4-3 | TGCGCCAGCAGCCTCACTAGCGGGGGGGCAACAGATACGCAGTATTTT | CASSLTSGGATDTQYF
TRBD2 | TRBJ2-3 | NA | TRBV9 | TGTGCCAGCAGCGTATGGGGGGGAGATACGCAGTATTTT | CASSVWGGDTQYF
TRBD1 | TRBJ1-5 | few | TRBV6-1 | TGTGCCAGCAGTGAAACCGCAGGGGGCAGGTATCAGCCCCAGCATTTT | CASSETAGGRYQPQHF
TRBD1 | TRBJ2-7 | NA | TRBV12-5 | TGTGCTAGTGGTCCCTCCCGGGACAGGGTGCTATCCGAGCAGTACTTC | CASGPSRDRVLSEQYF
NA | TRBJ1-3 | once | TRBV6-6 | TGTGCCAGCACAGAGGGGGACCCCTCTGGAAACACCATATATTTT | CASTEGDPSGNTIYF
NA | TRBJ2-3 | once | TRBV6-1 | TGTGCCAGCAGCCTAAGCACAGATACGCAGTATTTT | CASSLSTDTQYF
NA | TRBJ2-2 | NA | TRBV5-4 | TGTGCCAGCAGCGGCGACTGGGACATCACCGGGGAGCTGTTTTTT | CASSGDWDITGELFF
NA | TRBJ2-2 | NA | TRBV2 | TGTGCCAGCAGTGTTATCGGAAGCGACACCGGGGAGCTGTTTTTT | CASSVIGSDTGELFF
NA | TRBJ1-4 | NA | TRBV4-2 | TGTGCCAGCAGACCTGAGAAGGGAAAAAAACTGTTTTTT | CASRPEKGKKLFF
NA | TRBJ2-2 | once | TRBV28 | TGTGCCAGCAGACTCGGGTTGGTTACCGGGGAGCTGTTTTTT | CASRLGLVTGELFF
NA | TRBJ2-5 | NA | TRBV5-1 | TGCGCCAGCAGCTCCAATAGCAGGGAAGAGACCCAGTACTTC | CASSSNSREETQYF
NA | TRBJ1-2 | NA | TRBV28 | TGTGCCAGCAGTTCGAGGGGGGCAGGGTACACCTTC | CASSSRGAGYTF
NA | TRBJ1-2 | NA | TRBV9 | TGTGCCAGCAGCGTAGAAGGGGGAACCCTCTATGGCTACACCTTC | CASSVEGGTLYGYTF
NA | TRBJ2-7 | NA | TRBV6-1 | TGTGCCAGCAGTGTCCCAACCCTACGCTACGAGCAGTACTTC | CASSVPTLRYEQYF
TRBD2 | TRBJ2-2 | NA | TRBV4-2 | TGTGCCAGCAGCCTAGGACTAGCGGGGATGAACACCGGGGAGCTGTTTTTT | CASSLGLAGMNTGELFF
TRBD1 | TRBJ2-5 | NA | TRBV7-9 | TGTGCCAGCAGCTTGGGGGACAGGGGCCAAGAGACCCAGTACTTC | CASSLGDRGQETQYF
TRBD1 | TRBJ1-1 | NA | TRBV28 | TGTGCCAGCAGAAACGACAGGGCCAACACTGAAGCTTTCTTT | CASRNDRANTEAFF
NA | TRBJ1-1 | NA | TRBV18 | TGTGCCAGCTCACCACCGGGACGGCACACTGAAGCTTTCTTT | CASSPPGRHTEAFF
NA | TRBJ2-1 | NA | TRBV11-2 | TGTGCCAGCAGCTCGTACCGGGACCGCCGTTACAATGAGCAGTTCTTC | CASSSYRDRRYNEQFF
NA | TRBJ1-4 | NA | TRBV2 | TGTGCCAGCAGGGTGGGGACGACCTCCTCCGGGGGTGAAAAACTGTTTTTT | CASRVGTTSSGGEKLFF
NA | TRBJ2-6 | NA | TRBV2 | TGTGCCAGCACCCTCTTAGGACAGGGGGCCAACGTCCTGACTTTC | CASTLLGQGANVLTF
TRBD2 | TRBJ2-5 | NA | TRBV6-1 | TGTGCCAGCAGTCGACTAGCGGGGGTTGAAAAGACCCAGTACTTC | CASSRLAGVEKTQYF